Below, 30 T cell receptor beta chains from the same sample are listed, as sequenced in a study of T cell changes during pregnancy in multiple sclerosis. Method: immunoSEQ multiplex PCR; TCRdb's copy keeps in-frame clones and lacks some. Counted here are 55,000 to 75,000 clones, under 95% occurring once; the ten biggest clones make up over 1.1%. This sample comprised peripheral blood, obtained after pregnancy. Receptors were obtained from a female donor with multiple sclerosis, enrolled in a pregnancy study.

The count of this clone is one. The chain carries TRBV5-1 and TRBJ1-1; a weak D match, TRBD1 (5 bases). The V gene lost 4 bases and the J gene lost 2 bases, with 12 bases spanning the gap. The germline CDR1 and CDR2 sequences are SGHRS and YFSETQ. This CDR3 contains 14 residues. The CDR3 DNA reads as TGCGCCAGCAGCCTGGGACCGACTAACACTGAAGCTTTCTTT. It yields the protein CASSLGPTNTEAFF.

This sequence joins TRBV11-1 and TRBJ2-1; TRBD2 is a possible D gene (5 bases). This CDR3 contains 14 residues. The ends were cut back, 2 bases at V and 3 bases at J, with 8 bases in the middle. Per germline, CDR1 SGHAT and CDR2 FQDESV (reference sequence). The CDR3 DNA reads TGTGCCAGCAGCTTACTAGGAGGCTACAATGAGCAGTTCTTC. Residues: CASSLLGGYNEQFF.

This chain uses TRBV6-5 with TRBJ1-1, with D unclear. Trimming shortened V by 0 bases and J by 10 bases, and 6 bases separated the two germline ends. This CDR3 has 11 amino acids. Germline CDR1 reads MNHEY; CDR2 reads SVGAGI. DNA for the CDR3: TGTGCCAGCAGTTACTCGAGTAGAGCTTTCTTT. Its protein is CASSYSSRAFF.

This chain links TRBV29-1 with TRBJ1-3; D remains unclear. The CDR3 covers 16 residues. With 3 bases removed from V and 3 bases from J, the gap between germline ends came to 18 bases. The germline CDR1 and CDR2 sequences are SQVTM and ANQGSEA. CDR3 sequence: CSVDRMVVEDGNTIYF. The CDR3 region has the DNA TGCAGCGTTGATCGGATGGTAGTAGAGGATGGAAACACCATATATTTT.

This chain connects TRBV5-5 to TRBJ1-1, with D maybe TRBD1 (5 bases). The germline gives CDR1 SGHKS, CDR2 YYEKEE (reference sequence). Between the trimmed V and J ends, which lost 1 base and 6 bases, there was a span of 10 bases. There are 13 residues in the CDR3. The CDR3, as DNA: TGTGCCAGCAGCTTGAGGGGTAGCTCTGAAGCTTTCTTT. The encoded protein is CASSLRGSSEAFF.

The chain combines TRBV30 with TRBJ2-1; TRBD2 matches 8 bases. CDR1 is GTSNPN, CDR2 SVGIG, per germline (reference sequence). This CDR3 is 13 amino acids long. V was clipped by 2 bases and J by 11 bases; unmatched bases: 8. CDR3 sequence reads: CAWSPQTSAKQFF. CDR3 bases: TGTGCCTGGAGTCCACAGACTAGCGCGAAGCAGTTCTTC.

This clone was counted a single time. The chain joins TRBV7-9 to TRBJ1-3; TRBD1 might be the D (5 bases). V lost 11 bases and J 1 base, leaving 21 bases between the germline ends. Germline lookup yields CDR1 SEHNR and CDR2 FQNEAQ (reference sequence). CDR3 length: 16 amino acids. This chain's CDR3 is CAETGSTSQSGNTIYF. The CDR3 bases are TGTGCCGAAACAGGTTCTACATCCCAATCTGGAAACACCATATATTTT.

This clone was observed a few times. This sequence joins TRBV7-9 and TRBJ1-2; TRBD1 matches 9 bases. The germline gives CDR1 SEHNR, CDR2 FQNEAQ (reference sequence). The CDR3 has 13 residues. Germline trimming cut 6 bases from V and 8 bases from J; bases unmatched to any gene: 7. The CDR3 region has the DNA TGTGCCAGCAGTTCCGGGACAGGGAACGGCTACACCTTC. Protein product: CASSSGTGNGYTF.

The rearrangement uses TRBV6-5 and TRBJ1-5; 8 nucleotides agree with TRBD1. Per the germline V gene, CDR1 is MNHEY and CDR2 is SVGAGI. This CDR3 has 15 residues. Trimming removed 0 bases from V and 7 bases from J; junction bases left unmatched: 5. In DNA form, the CDR3 reads TGTGCCAGCAGTTACTCGACAGGGGCTGGACAGCCCCAGCATTTT. This encodes CASSYSTGAGQPQHF.

The chain employs TRBV5-6 and TRBJ2-3; D may be TRBD1 (6 bases). Trimming took 1 base from V and 3 from J, leaving 9 bases between them. Germline CDR1 and CDR2: SGHDT and YYEEEE. This CDR3 comprises 14 residues. DNA for the CDR3: TGTGCCAGCAGCTTGAGAGGGGGTACAGATACGCAGTATTTT. Its protein product is CASSLRGGTDTQYF.

The V gene is TRBV5-1, the J gene TRBJ1-1, with D unclear. The CDR3 has 13 amino acids. Germline CDR1 reads SGHRS; CDR2 reads YFSETQ. Between the trimmed V and J ends, which lost 0 bases and 3 bases, there was a span of 6 bases. The CDR3: CASSLGAHTEAFF. CDR3 DNA sequence: TGCGCCAGCAGCTTGGGCGCCCACACTGAAGCTTTCTTT.

The chain uses TRBV25-1 and TRBJ1-2; D is uncertain. The CDR3 spans 13 residues. The germline gives CDR1 MGHDK, CDR2 SYGVNS. Trimming removed 6 bases from V and 8 bases from J, with 16 bases in between. For the CDR3, the DNA is TGTGCCAGCAGCCCCGATTTTTTGCGGGGCTACACCTTC. This translates into CASSPDFLRGYTF.

The gene calls are TRBV5-1 and TRBJ1-5, with D tentatively TRBD1 (5 bases). The V end lost 0 bases, the J end lost 1 base, and 11 bases lay between the germline ends. CDR3 length: 16 amino acids. Germline V lookup: CDR1 SGHRS, CDR2 YFSETQ. The CDR3 protein is CASSLAQAGSNQPQHF. CDR3 coding DNA: TGCGCCAGCAGCTTGGCCCAGGCAGGGAGCAATCAGCCCCAGCATTTT. Full variable domain (rest looked up from reference TRBV5-1 and TRBJ1-5): KAGVTQTPRYLIKTRGQQVTLSCSPISGHRSVSWYQQTPGQGLQFLFEYFSETQRNKGNFPGRFSGRQFSNSRSEMNVSTLELGDSALYLCASSLAQAGSNQPQHFGDGTRLSIL.

The chain links TRBV19 to TRBJ2-2; possibly TRBD1 for D (6 bases). CDR1 is LNHDA, CDR2 SQIVND, per germline (reference sequence). Trimming took 10 bases from V and 4 from J, leaving 16 bases between them. The CDR3 loop spans 14 amino acids. CDR3 loop: CATDGQLGTGELFF. The CDR3 DNA sequence: TGTGCCACCGACGGACAGTTGGGCACCGGGGAGCTGTTTTTT.

The chain employs TRBV19 and TRBJ1-5; 8 positions agree with TRBD1. This CDR3 region has 16 residues. J was trimmed by 6 bases and V by 3 bases; bases with no gene match: 10. CDR1 is LNHDA and CDR2 is SQIVND in the germline V gene (reference sequence). The CDR3 DNA follows: TGTGCCAGTAGTATCCCCATCCAGGGGGCGATTCAGCCCCAGCATTTT. Its translation is CASSIPIQGAIQPQHF.

The V gene is TRBV19, the J gene TRBJ2-1; TRBD1 matches 7 bases. V dropped 10 bases and J dropped 12; count of bases not matched to a gene: 12. Germline V gene lookup returns CDR1 LNHDA and CDR2 SQIVND (reference sequence). This CDR3 has 12 residues. CDR3 sequence (DNA): TGTGCCACCTCCATCCGGGACAGTGTGCAGTTCTTC. Translated: CATSIRDSVQFF.

The chain has TRBV10-2 and TRBJ2-5; TRBD2 aligns across 7 bases. The junction had 11 bases not matched to a gene; V was cut back by 5 bases and J by 5 bases. The CDR3 spans 15 residues. Germline V gene lookup returns CDR1 WSHSY and CDR2 SAAADI. DNA for the CDR3: TGCGCCAGCAGTTGGGGCGGGAGAGTAGGTGAGACCCAGTACTTC. Its protein product is CASSWGGRVGETQYF.

This chain links TRBV6-1 with TRBJ1-1, with D perhaps TRBD1 (6 bases). Trimming took off 5 bases at V and 0 bases at J, with 13 bases between the two ends. CDR1 and CDR2 from the germline V gene are MNHNS and SASEGT. The CDR3 length is 15 residues. The CDR3 loop is CASSKQGQVNTEAFF. CDR3 DNA sequence: TGTGCCAGCAGTAAACAGGGTCAGGTGAACACTGAAGCTTTCTTT.

This rearrangement joins TRBV4-2 to TRBJ2-1; no clear D. The V gene lost 1 base and the J gene lost 2 bases, with 9 bases spanning the gap. The CDR3 length is 15 residues. The germline gives CDR1 LGHNA, CDR2 YNFKEQ. This CDR3 is CASSQGLVTYNEQFF. CDR3 sequence (DNA): TGTGCCAGCAGCCAAGGTCTAGTTACCTACAATGAGCAGTTCTTC.

The chain recombines TRBV7-9 with TRBJ1-2; D remains ambiguous. The CDR3 spans 12 residues. The germline CDR1 and CDR2 sequences are SEHNR and FQNEAQ (reference sequence). With 1 base removed from V and 7 bases from J, the gap between germline ends came to 7 bases. The CDR3 here is CASSLGQRGYTF. CDR3 in DNA: TGTGCCAGCAGCTTAGGTCAGCGTGGCTACACCTTC.

This clone has a handful of counts. V is TRBV10-3 and J is TRBJ2-7, with 14 bases identical to TRBD2. Trimming took 0 bases from V and 6 from J; bases not matched to a gene: 7. The CDR3 is 17 amino acids. In germline, CDR1 is ENHRY, CDR2 SYGVKD. CDR3 DNA sequence: TGTGCCATCAGTGAGTCCCTGGGGACTAGCGGGAGAGGCGAGCAGTACTTC. It translates to CAISESLGTSGRGEQYF.

The rearrangement joins TRBV5-6 to TRBJ2-2, with 9 bases aligning to TRBD1. The V and J ends lost 3 bases and 6 bases, in that order; junction bases with no gene match: 6. CDR1 is SGHDT, CDR2 YYEEEE, per germline. The length of the CDR3 is 15 residues. DNA for the CDR3: TGTGCCAGCAGCTATACCACAGGGGGCCCCGGGGAGCTGTTTTTT. The encoded protein is CASSYTTGGPGELFF.

This chain joins TRBV11-3 and TRBJ1-1; 8 nucleotides match TRBD1. V dropped 5 bases and J dropped 3; count of bases not matched to a gene: 11. Germline V gene sequence: CDR1 SGHNT, CDR2 YENEEA. The CDR3 contains 16 residues. For the CDR3, the DNA is TGTGCCAGCAGCGCCCGGACAGGGAGTAAGGACACTGAAGCTTTCTTT. Translated, it gives CASSARTGSKDTEAFF.

This chain connects TRBV6-1 to TRBJ2-7; D is perhaps TRBD1 (5 bases). This CDR3 has 16 amino acids. V gave up 1 base and J gave up 2 bases, with 15 bases separating them. The germline gives CDR1 MNHNS, CDR2 SASEGT. The chain's CDR3 is CASSEGKLGRPYEQYF. CDR3 coding DNA: TGTGCCAGCAGTGAAGGAAAGTTGGGGCGGCCCTACGAGCAGTACTTC.

In DNA form, the CDR3 reads TGCAGCGTTGAAGATTTCCTCCACGAGCAGTACTTC. Its translation: CSVEDFLHEQYF. The rearrangement uses TRBV29-1 and TRBJ2-7; D gene uncertain. With 0 bases removed from V and 5 bases from J, the gap between germline ends came to 8 bases. This CDR3 is 12 amino acids long. Germline values: CDR1 SQVTM, CDR2 ANQGSEA.

The J gene is TRBJ2-1, the V gene TRBV7-2; 11 bases are shared with TRBD2. CDR1 SGHTA and CDR2 FQGNSA come from the germline V gene. The CDR3 runs 15 residues. Losses at the gene ends were 4 bases for V and 8 bases for J; bases not matched to a gene: 7. The CDR3 protein is CASSYSGRAGDEQFF. As DNA, the CDR3 is TGTGCCAGCAGCTATAGCGGGAGGGCCGGCGATGAGCAGTTCTTC.

The CDR3 spells CASSQVPEQGPQYF. CDR3 sequence (DNA): TGCGCCAGCAGCCAAGTACCGGAACAGGGCCCGCAGTATTTT. The genes are TRBV4-3 and TRBJ2-3; weak D call: TRBD1 (6 bases). Germline CDR1 LGHNA, CDR2 YSLEER. V lost 1 base, J lost 10 bases, and 15 bases lay in between. This CDR3 region has 14 residues.

This clone appeared a few times. This chain uses TRBV7-6 with TRBJ2-1; no clear D. This CDR3 comprises 15 residues. V was shortened by 3 bases and J by 7 bases, with 16 bases between the two germline ends. CDR1 SGHVS and CDR2 FNYEAQ come from the germline V gene. CDR3 region: CASSFSAMPANEQFF. The CDR3 DNA is TGTGCCAGCAGCTTCTCTGCAATGCCTGCGAATGAGCAGTTCTTC. Full variable domain (rest looked up from reference TRBV7-6 and TRBJ2-1): GAGVSQSPRYKVTKRGQDVALRCDPISGHVSLYWYRQALGQGPEFLTYFNYEAQQDKSGLPNDRFSAERPEGSISTLTIQRTEQRDSAMYRCASSFSAMPANEQFFGPGTRLTVL.

V and J are TRBV5-1 and TRBJ2-2; possibly TRBD2 for D (5 bases). The CDR3 is 14 amino acids. Germline V gene sequence: CDR1 SGHRS, CDR2 YFSETQ. Between the trimmed V and J ends, which lost 2 bases and 3 bases, there was a span of 8 bases. CDR3 protein: CASSLTRYTGELFF. The CDR3 nucleotides are TGCGCCAGCAGCTTAACTAGATACACCGGGGAGCTGTTTTTT.

This chain joins TRBV6-4 and TRBJ2-1; D not resolved. The CDR3 is made up of 16 amino acids. The V gene lost 6 bases and the J gene lost 1 base, with 16 bases spanning the gap. The V gene's germline CDR1 is MRHNA and CDR2 SNTAGT. DNA for the CDR3: TGTGCCAGCAGCCCCCACTACGAGAAATCCTACAATGAGCAGTTCTTC. Encoded protein: CASSPHYEKSYNEQFF.